Sequencing of this TCR beta chain was carried out in a study of blood T cells in healthy people across ages. Regarding the study as a whole: While age rose, TCR beta diversity per million T cells dropped in a roughly linear way. Long-lived and aged donors differed, with more naive CD4+ cells and higher diversity in the long-lived.

With regard to this clonotype: What it binds is not known.

Through a sample-barcoded 5' primer and a J-beta primer mix, a second PCR was run for roughly 6 to 11 cycles. TCRdb analysed the 5' RACE reads with MiXCR anew, one entry per CDR3 protein. Of 780,000 or so distinct CDR3 sequences listed, 56% were seen once; the top ten hold 20% to 30%. The trim removed 4 bases at V and 3 bases at J, leaving 4 bases unmatched. Germline CDR1 and CDR2: SGHDN and FVKESK. There are 16 residues in the CDR3. Researchers isolated at least 7 million PBMCs per sample. The sequence came from a man between 40 and 49 years old in good health. The source material was blood. The V gene is TRBV14, the J gene TRBJ1-6; 9 positions agree with TRBD1. Here the CDR3 DNA reads TGTGCCAGCAGCCTGGGACAGGGCCTCTATAATTCACCCCTCCACTTT. This gives the protein CASSLGQGLYNSPLHF.